These 8 T cell receptor beta chains came from one sample sequenced in a study of T cells in Graves' hyperthyroidism and ophthalmopathy. The TCR beta CDR3 regions underwent amplification using RNA transcripts as the source. The TCR CDR3 first-round RT-PCR relied on the HTBI primer set. TCRdb reprocessed the multiplex PCR reads via MiXCR and lists one record per CDR3 protein. The sample records 300,000 to 450,000 distinct CDR3 sequences, 13% being singletons. Source material: blood. Source of these receptors: a man aged 25-45 years with Graves' hyperthyroidism that later progressed to Graves' ophthalmopathy.

This clonotype was seen at least ten times. The chain carries TRBV28 and TRBJ1-2, with TRBD1 matching over 10 bases. There are 15 residues in the CDR3. Germline V gene sequence: CDR1 MDHEN, CDR2 SYDVKM. V trimming: 3 bases; J trimming: 7 bases; junction bases outside the gene matches: 8. The CDR3 sequence is CASSFGTGVFRGYTF. The CDR3 bases are TGTGCCAGCAGTTTTGGGACAGGGGTATTTCGTGGCTACACCTTC.

The chain joins TRBV7-9 to TRBJ1-4, with TRBD1 as a possible D gene (6 bases). Trimming left V 2 bases short and J 7 bases short, with 11 bases between. This CDR3 spans 14 amino acids. CDR1 and CDR2 from the germline V gene are SEHNR and FQNEAQ (reference sequence). The CDR3: CASSLQGSGEKLFF. The CDR3 bases are TGTGCCAGCAGCTTACAGGGGTCGGGTGAAAAACTGTTTTTT.

This clonotype was detected ten times or more. The chain combines TRBV12-3 or TRBV12-4 with TRBJ2-7, with 8 positions matching TRBD1. CDR3 size: 14 residues. After removal of 4 bases from V and 3 bases from J, the junction contained 5 bases not matched to a gene. Here the CDR3 DNA reads TGTGCCAGCAGTTCGGGACAGGCGAACTACGAGCAGTACTTC. As protein: CASSSGQANYEQYF.

V is TRBV5-4 and J is TRBJ1-6, with 8 bases lining up with TRBD1. The CDR3 has 12 residues. J was trimmed by 12 bases and V by 2 bases; bases with no gene match: 1. From germline, CDR1 is SGHNT and CDR2 YYREEE (reference sequence). The DNA for the CDR3 is TGTGCCAGCAGCTTACAGGGGGAACCCCTCCACTTT. Residues: CASSLQGEPLHF.

On this clonotype: Since a much larger clone is just one base distant, this may be a read error. The V gene is TRBV28, the J gene TRBJ1-6; D uncertain. The CDR3 spans 13 residues. Germline V CDR1 and CDR2: MDHEN, SYDVKM. CDR3 sequence reads: CASSLTSNSLLHF. DNA for the CDR3: TGTGCCAGCAGTTTGACGTCTAATTCACTCCTCCACTTT.

The table lists this clonotype with many counts. The chain joins TRBV20-1 to TRBJ1-2; D not resolved. Germline assignment: CDR1 DFQATT and CDR2 SNEGSKA (reference sequence). V was pared by 2 bases and J by 2 bases, with 3 bases between. The CDR3 is made up of 11 amino acids. The CDR3 spells CSARKNYGYTF. Written as DNA, the CDR3 is TGCAGTGCTAGAAAAAACTATGGCTACACCTTC.

This clonotype turned up a few times. The V gene is TRBV10-2, the J gene TRBJ2-3, with TRBD2 identical over 8 bases. With 6 bases clipped from V and 4 bases from J, the junction kept 12 bases outside the gene matches. The length of the CDR3 is 16 residues. Looked up from germline, CDR1 is WSHSY and CDR2 is SAAADI. CDR3 bases: TGCGCCAGCAGCCCTTACGGGGCGGGGGGCGCAGATACGCAGTATTTT. Its protein product is CASSPYGAGGADTQYF.

This clonotype was observed many times. The rearrangement links TRBV11-3 to TRBJ2-3; TRBD1 matches at 9 bases. This CDR3 contains 13 residues. Germline CDR1 SGHNT, CDR2 YENEEA. With V trimmed by 5 bases and J by 10 bases, 7 bases remained unmatched. In DNA form, the CDR3 reads TGTGCCAGCAGCGTCCCGGGACAGGGTTCGCAGTATTTT. As protein: CASSVPGQGSQYF.